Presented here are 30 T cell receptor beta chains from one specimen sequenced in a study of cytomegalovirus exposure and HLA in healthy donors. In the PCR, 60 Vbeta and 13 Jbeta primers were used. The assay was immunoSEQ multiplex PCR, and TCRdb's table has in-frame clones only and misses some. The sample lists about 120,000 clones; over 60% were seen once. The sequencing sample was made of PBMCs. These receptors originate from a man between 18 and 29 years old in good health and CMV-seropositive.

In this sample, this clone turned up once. CDR3 in amino acids: CASSSRVNQPQHF. The CDR3 DNA reads TGTGCCAGCAGTTCCAGGGTAAATCAGCCCCAGCATTTT. J is TRBJ1-5 and V is TRBV27; a weak D match, TRBD1 (5 bases). The V gene's germline CDR1 is MNHEY and CDR2 SMNVEV (reference sequence). Trimming pared 4 bases from V and 4 bases from J, leaving 8 bases between. The CDR3 covers 13 residues.

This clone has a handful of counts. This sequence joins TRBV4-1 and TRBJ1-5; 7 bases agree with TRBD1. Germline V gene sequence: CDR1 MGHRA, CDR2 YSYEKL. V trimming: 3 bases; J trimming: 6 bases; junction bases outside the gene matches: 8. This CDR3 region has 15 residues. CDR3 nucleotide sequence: TGCGCCAGCAGCCACCGCGGACAGGAAGGTCAGCCCCAGCATTTT. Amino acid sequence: CASSHRGQEGQPQHF.

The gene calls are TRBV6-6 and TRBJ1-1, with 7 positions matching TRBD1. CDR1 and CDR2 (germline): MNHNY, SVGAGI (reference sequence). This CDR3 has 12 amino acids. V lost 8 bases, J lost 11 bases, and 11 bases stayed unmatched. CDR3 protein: CASGPGTVWAFF. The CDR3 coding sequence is TGTGCCAGCGGACCGGGGACAGTTTGGGCTTTCTTT.

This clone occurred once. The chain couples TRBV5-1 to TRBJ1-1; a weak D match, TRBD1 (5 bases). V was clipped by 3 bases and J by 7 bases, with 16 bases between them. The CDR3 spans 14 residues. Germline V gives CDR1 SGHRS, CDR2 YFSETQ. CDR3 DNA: TGCGCCAGCAGCTACGGGACTGGAGGAAATGAAGCTTTCTTT. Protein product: CASSYGTGGNEAFF.

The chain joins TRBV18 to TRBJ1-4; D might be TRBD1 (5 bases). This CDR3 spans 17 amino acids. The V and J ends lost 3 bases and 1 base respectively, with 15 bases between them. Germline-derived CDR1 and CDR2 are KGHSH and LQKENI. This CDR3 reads CASSPQAQGRTNEKLFF. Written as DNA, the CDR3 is TGTGCCAGCTCACCCCAAGCGCAGGGAAGAACTAATGAAAAACTGTTTTTT.

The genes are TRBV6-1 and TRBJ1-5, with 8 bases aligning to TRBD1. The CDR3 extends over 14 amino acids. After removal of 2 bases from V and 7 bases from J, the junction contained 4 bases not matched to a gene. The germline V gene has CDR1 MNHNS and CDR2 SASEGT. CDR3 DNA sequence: TGTGCCAGCAGTGAACAGGGGGCCGGGCAGCCCCAGCATTTT. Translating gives CASSEQGAGQPQHF.

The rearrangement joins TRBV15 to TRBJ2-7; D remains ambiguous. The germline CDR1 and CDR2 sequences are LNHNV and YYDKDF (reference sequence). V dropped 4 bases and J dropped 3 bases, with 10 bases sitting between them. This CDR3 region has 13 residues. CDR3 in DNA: TGTGCCACCAGCATGAACTATTACTACGAGCAGTACTTC. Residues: CATSMNYYYEQYF.

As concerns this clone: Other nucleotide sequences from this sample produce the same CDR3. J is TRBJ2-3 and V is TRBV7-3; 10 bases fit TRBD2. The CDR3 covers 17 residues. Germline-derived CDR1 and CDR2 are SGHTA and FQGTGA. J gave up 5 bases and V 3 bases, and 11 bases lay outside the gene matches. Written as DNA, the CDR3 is TGTGCCAGCAGCTTGATGGCTAGCGGGAGCGGTTTAGATACGCAGTATTTT. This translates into CASSLMASGSGLDTQYF.

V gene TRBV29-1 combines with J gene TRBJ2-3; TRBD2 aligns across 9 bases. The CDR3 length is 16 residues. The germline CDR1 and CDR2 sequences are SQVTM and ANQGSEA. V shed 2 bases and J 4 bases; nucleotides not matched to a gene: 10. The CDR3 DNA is TGCAGCGTTGAAATAGGGATAGCGGGAGCCCCAGATACGCAGTATTTT. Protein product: CSVEIGIAGAPDTQYF.

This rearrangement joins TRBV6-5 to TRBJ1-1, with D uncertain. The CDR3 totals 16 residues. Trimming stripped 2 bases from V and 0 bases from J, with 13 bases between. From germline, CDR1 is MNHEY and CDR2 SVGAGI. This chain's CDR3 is CASSYVSREMNTEAFF. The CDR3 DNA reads TGTGCCAGCAGTTACGTATCGAGGGAGATGAACACTGAAGCTTTCTTT.

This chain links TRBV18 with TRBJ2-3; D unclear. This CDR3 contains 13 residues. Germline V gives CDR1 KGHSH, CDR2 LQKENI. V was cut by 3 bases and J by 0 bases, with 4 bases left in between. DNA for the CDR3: TGTGCCAGCTCACCGACTAGCACAGATACGCAGTATTTT. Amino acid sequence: CASSPTSTDTQYF.

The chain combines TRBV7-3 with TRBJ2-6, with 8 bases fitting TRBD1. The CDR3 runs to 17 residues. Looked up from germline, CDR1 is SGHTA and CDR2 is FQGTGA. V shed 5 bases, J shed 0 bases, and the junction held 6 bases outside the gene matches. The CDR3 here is CASSPDRGSSGANVLTF. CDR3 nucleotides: TGTGCCAGCAGCCCCGACAGGGGAAGCTCTGGGGCCAACGTCCTGACTTTC.

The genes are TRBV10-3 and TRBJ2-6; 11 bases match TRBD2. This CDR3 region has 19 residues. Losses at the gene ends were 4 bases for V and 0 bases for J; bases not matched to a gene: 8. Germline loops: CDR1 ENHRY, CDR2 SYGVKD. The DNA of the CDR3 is TGTGCCATCAGTGGGACTAGCGGGCGCGTTAACTCTGGGGCCAACGTCCTGACTTTC. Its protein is CAISGTSGRVNSGANVLTF.

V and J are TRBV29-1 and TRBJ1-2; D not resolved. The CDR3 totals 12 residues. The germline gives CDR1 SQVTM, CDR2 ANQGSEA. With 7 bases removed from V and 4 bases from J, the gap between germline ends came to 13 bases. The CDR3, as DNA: TGCAGCGCCGAGGAGGGTGGCTATGGCTACACCTTC. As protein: CSAEEGGYGYTF.

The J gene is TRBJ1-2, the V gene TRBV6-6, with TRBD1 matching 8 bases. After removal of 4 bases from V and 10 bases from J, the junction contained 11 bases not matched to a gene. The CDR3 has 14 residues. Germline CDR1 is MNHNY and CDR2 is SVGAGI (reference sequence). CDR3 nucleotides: TGTGCCAGCAGTTCGGCGGACAGGGCAGGCGACTACACCTTC. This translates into CASSSADRAGDYTF.

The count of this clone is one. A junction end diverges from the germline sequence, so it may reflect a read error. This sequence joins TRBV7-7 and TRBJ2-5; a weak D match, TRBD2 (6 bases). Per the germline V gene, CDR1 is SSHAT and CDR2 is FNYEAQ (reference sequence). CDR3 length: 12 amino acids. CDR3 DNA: TGTGCTAGCAGCCACGGGTCGGGGGACCAGTACTTC. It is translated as CASSHGSGDQYF.

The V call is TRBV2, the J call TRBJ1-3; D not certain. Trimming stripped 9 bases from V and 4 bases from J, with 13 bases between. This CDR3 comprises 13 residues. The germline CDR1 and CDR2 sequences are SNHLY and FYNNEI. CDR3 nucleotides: TGTGCCAGAGGCGGGTTGGGGGGAAACACCATATATTTT. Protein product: CARGGLGGNTIYF.

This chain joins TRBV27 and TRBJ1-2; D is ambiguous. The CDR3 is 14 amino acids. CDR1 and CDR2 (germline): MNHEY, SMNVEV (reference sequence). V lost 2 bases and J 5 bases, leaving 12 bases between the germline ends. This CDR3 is CASSLDVALYGYTF. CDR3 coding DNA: TGTGCCAGCAGTTTAGATGTCGCGCTGTATGGCTACACCTTC.

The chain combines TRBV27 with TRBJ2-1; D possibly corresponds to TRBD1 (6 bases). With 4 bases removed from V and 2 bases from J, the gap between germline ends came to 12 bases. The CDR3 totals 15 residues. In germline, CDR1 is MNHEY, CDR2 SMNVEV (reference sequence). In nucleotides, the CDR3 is TGTGCCAGCAGTTATACAGGGCAACCCTACAATGAGCAGTTCTTC. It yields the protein CASSYTGQPYNEQFF.

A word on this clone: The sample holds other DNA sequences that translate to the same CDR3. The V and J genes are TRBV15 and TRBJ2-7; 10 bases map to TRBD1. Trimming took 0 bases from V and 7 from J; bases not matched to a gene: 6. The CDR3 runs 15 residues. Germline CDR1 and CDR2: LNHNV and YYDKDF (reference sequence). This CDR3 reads CATSRDRQGAGEQYF. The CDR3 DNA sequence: TGTGCCACCAGCAGAGATAGACAGGGGGCGGGGGAGCAGTACTTC. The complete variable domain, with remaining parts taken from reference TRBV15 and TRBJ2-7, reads DAMVIQNPRYQVTQFGKPVTLSCSQTLNHNVMYWYQQKSSQAPKLLFHYYDKDFNNEADTPDNFQSRRPNTSFCFLDIRSPGLGDTAMYLCATSRDRQGAGEQYFGPGTRLTVT.

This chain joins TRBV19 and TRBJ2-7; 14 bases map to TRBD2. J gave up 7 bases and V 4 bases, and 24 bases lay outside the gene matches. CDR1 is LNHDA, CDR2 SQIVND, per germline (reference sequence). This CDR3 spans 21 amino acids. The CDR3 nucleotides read TGTGCCAGTAGTAGCCGCTTAGCCGCGGCCGCGGGACTAGCGGGAGTGTGGGAGCAGTACTTC. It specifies CASSSRLAAAAGLAGVWEQYF.

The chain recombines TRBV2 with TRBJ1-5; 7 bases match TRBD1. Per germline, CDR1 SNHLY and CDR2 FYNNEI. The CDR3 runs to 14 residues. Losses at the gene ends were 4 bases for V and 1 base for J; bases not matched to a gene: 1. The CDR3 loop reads CASSVQGSNQPQHF. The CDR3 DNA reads TGTGCCAGCAGTGTACAGGGGAGCAATCAGCCCCAGCATTTT.

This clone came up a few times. The CDR3 DNA reads TGCGCCAGCAGAGGACTTAGCGGGAACTCCTACGAGCAGTACTTC. Protein product: CASRGLSGNSYEQYF. The V and J genes are TRBV5-1 and TRBJ2-7, with 8 bases that match TRBD2. The CDR3 contains 15 residues. Germline CDR1 is SGHRS and CDR2 is YFSETQ. With 5 bases clipped from V and 0 bases from J, the junction kept 7 bases outside the gene matches.

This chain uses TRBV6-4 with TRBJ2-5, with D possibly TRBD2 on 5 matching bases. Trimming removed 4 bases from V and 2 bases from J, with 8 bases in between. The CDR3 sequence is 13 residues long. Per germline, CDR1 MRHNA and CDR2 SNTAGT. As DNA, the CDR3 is TGTGCCAGCAGTGTAGCGCTACAAGAGACCCAGTACTTC. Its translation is CASSVALQETQYF.

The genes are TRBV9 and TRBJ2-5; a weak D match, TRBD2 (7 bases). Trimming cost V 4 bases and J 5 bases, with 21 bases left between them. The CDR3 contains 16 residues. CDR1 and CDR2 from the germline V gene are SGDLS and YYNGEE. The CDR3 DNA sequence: TGTGCCAGCAGCCCCTCGGCTGGGGGGGCGGGGGAGACCCAGTACTTC. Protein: CASSPSAGGAGETQYF.

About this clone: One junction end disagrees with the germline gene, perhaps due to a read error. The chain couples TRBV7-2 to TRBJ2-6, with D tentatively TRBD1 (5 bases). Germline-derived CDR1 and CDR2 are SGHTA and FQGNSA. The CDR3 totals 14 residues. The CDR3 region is CASSLNSGANGLTF. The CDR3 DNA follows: TGTGCCAGCAGCTTAAACTCTGGGGCCAACGGCCTGACTTTC.

The CDR3: CASRLTGGTEAFF. The CDR3 region has the DNA TGTGCCAGTAGACTGACAGGGGGCACTGAAGCTTTCTTT. The genes are TRBV19 and TRBJ1-1; 9 bases are shared with TRBD1. The CDR3 runs to 13 residues. Germline lookup yields CDR1 LNHDA and CDR2 SQIVND (reference sequence). The trim removed 6 bases at V and 4 bases at J, leaving 3 bases unmatched. Complete variable domain (other parts from reference TRBV19 and TRBJ1-1): DGGITQSPKYLFRKEGQNVTLSCEQNLNHDAMYWYRQDPGQGLRLIYYSQIVNDFQKGDIAEGYSVSREKKESFPLTVTSAQKNPTAFYLCASRLTGGTEAFFGQGTRLTVV.

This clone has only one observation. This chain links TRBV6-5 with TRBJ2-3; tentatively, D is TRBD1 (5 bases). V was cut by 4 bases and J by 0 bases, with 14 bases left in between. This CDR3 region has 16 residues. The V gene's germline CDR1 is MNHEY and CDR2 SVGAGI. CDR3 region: CASSSDQGPSTDTQYF. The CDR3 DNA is TGTGCCAGCAGTTCCGACCAGGGCCCTAGCACAGATACGCAGTATTTT.

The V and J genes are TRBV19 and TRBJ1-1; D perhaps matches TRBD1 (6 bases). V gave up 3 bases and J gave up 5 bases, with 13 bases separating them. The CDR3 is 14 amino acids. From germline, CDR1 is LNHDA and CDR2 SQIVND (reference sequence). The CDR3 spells CASSMGGAQTEAFF. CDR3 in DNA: TGTGCCAGTAGTATGGGGGGGGCGCAGACTGAAGCTTTCTTT.

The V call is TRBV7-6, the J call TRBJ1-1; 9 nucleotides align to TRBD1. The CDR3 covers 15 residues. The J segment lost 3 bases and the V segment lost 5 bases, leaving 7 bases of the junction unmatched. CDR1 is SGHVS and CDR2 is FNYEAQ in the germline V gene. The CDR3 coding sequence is TGTGCCAGCAGCCCGCCGGACAGGGGATACACTGAAGCTTTCTTT. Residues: CASSPPDRGYTEAFF.